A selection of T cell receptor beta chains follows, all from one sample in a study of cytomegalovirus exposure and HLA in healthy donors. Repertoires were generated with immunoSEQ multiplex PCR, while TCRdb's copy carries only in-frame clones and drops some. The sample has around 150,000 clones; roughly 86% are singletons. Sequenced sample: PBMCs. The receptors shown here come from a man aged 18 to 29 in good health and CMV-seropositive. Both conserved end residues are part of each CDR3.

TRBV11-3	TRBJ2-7	CASSLTTGVSYEQYF
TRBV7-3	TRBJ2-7	CASSSTVRGEQYF
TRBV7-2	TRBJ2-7	CASSLDREHYEQYF
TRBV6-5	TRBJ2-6	CASSFGSMAGANVLTF
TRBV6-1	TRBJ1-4	CASADRATNEKLFF
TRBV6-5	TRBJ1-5	CASKTGSGQPQHF
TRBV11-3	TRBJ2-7	CASSSGGSYEQYF
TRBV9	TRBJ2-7	CASSVGGSGIGYEQYF
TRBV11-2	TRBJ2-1	CASSLALARGYNEQFF
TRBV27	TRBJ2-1	CASSLPGSGSYNEQFF
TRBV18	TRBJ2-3	CASSPPLAGGRGRTDTQYF
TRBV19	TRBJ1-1	CASSIREEAEAFF
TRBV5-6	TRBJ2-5	CASSLLRGAGQETQYF
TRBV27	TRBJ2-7	CASSRLAGDEQYF